The source of this T cell receptor beta chain is a study of blood T cell repertoires in COVID-19. Study as a whole: Sources were T cells, B-cell-depleted T cells, or PBMCs; the material itself was cDNA or gDNA.

Germline assignment: CDR1 LGHNA and CDR2 YNFKEQ. The CDR3 runs to 15 residues. The ends were cut back, 1 base at V and 5 bases at J, with 14 bases in the middle. In the original workflow: Amplifying reference gene primers gave estimates of nucleated cell counts. The table came from immunoSEQ multiplex PCR; TCRdb's copy has only in-frame clones and leaves some out. V and J calls plus clone size are reproduced from that table; the DNA served to infer D and trimming. The data contain 380,000 or so clones, approximately 86% of them singletons. Individuals aged about 18 to 90 years were recruited from about two dozen US areas.

This clonotype was sampled from a middle-aged woman with acute COVID-19. Sequencing was performed on PBMCs or T cells enriched from blood (not recorded which). This chain joins TRBV4-2 and TRBJ2-5, with D perhaps matching TRBD1 (7 bases). CDR3 sequence: CASSQGAGGKETQYF. CDR3 sequence (DNA): TGTGCCAGCAGCCAAGGGGCAGGGGGGAAGGAGACCCAGTACTTC.